Each of the 29 T cell receptor beta chains below was sequenced from the same sample in a study of shared clonotypes between healthy human individuals. Clones were read by immunoSEQ multiplex PCR, and TCRdb kept only the in-frame ones, dropping some. The sample has roughly 1,600,000 clones; about 98.5% are singletons. Specimen: naive CD4+ T cells sorted from blood. Subset: CD45RA+ positively selected. These receptors were obtained from a man in his thirties or forties in good health.

The rearrangement uses TRBV28 and TRBJ1-1; tentative D call: TRBD1 (5 bases). The CDR3 length is 11 residues. Germline V gene sequence: CDR1 MDHEN, CDR2 SYDVKM. The V end lost 7 bases, the J end lost 5 bases, and 8 bases lay between the germline ends. CDR3 sequence: CASKKGTEAFF. In nucleotides, the CDR3 is TGTGCCAGCAAAAAGGGGACTGAAGCTTTCTTT.

J is TRBJ1-5 and V is TRBV2, with 11 bases identical to TRBD1. The CDR3 sequence is 14 residues long. Unmatched junction bases numbered 4, after V lost 6 bases and J lost 6 bases. Germline V lookup: CDR1 SNHLY, CDR2 FYNNEI. The CDR3 protein is CASSRDRGSQPQHF. The DNA for the CDR3 is TGTGCCAGCAGCCGGGACAGGGGGAGTCAGCCCCAGCATTTT.

This chain connects TRBV28 to TRBJ1-2; D gene uncertain. The CDR3 runs to 17 residues. In germline, CDR1 is MDHEN, CDR2 SYDVKM. Trimming took 2 bases from V and 4 from J, leaving 20 bases between them. CDR3 bases: TGTGCCAGCAGTTTAAGGGCCCGATCCAACGGCCGCTATGGCTACACCTTC. It encodes CASSLRARSNGRYGYTF.

V and J are TRBV30 and TRBJ1-2; 9 positions match TRBD1. Germline loops: CDR1 GTSNPN, CDR2 SVGIG (reference sequence). V lost 7 bases, J lost 5 bases, and 8 bases stayed unmatched. The CDR3 covers 13 residues. This CDR3 is CASPGTGRYGYTF. In nucleotides, the CDR3 is TGTGCCTCCCCGGGGACAGGGAGATATGGCTACACCTTC.

As to this clone: This sample includes further DNA sequences coding for the same CDR3. The genes are TRBV9 and TRBJ2-1; the match to TRBD2 covers 10 bases. Germline-derived CDR1 and CDR2 are SGDLS and YYNGEE. The CDR3 spans 15 residues. The trim removed 2 bases at V and 2 bases at J, leaving 1 base unmatched. DNA of the CDR3: TGTGCCAGCAGCGTTCTAGCGGGAGCCTACAATGAGCAGTTCTTC. This translates into CASSVLAGAYNEQFF.

The V gene is TRBV2, the J gene TRBJ2-7; D remains unclear. This CDR3 is 14 amino acids long. Per germline, CDR1 SNHLY and CDR2 FYNNEI. Between the trimmed V and J ends, which lost 5 bases and 0 bases, there was a span of 11 bases. The DNA of the CDR3 is TGTGCCAGCAGTAGTCACAGATACTCCTACGAGCAGTACTTC. This encodes CASSSHRYSYEQYF.

The rearrangement joins TRBV5-1 to TRBJ2-1, with D possibly being TRBD1 or TRBD2 (7 bases each). This CDR3 is built from 17 residues. Per germline, CDR1 SGHRS and CDR2 YFSETQ. Trimming shortened V by 7 bases and J by 7 bases, and 27 bases separated the two germline ends. CDR3 sequence reads: CASGHGRGLAVNNEQFF. The CDR3 DNA is TGCGCCAGCGGCCATGGGAGGGGGCTAGCGGTCAATAATGAGCAGTTCTTC.

The V and J genes are TRBV9 and TRBJ2-3; D is ambiguous. Germline V gene data show CDR1 as SGDLS and CDR2 as YYNGEE. Trimming pared 0 bases from V and 6 bases from J, leaving 8 bases between. CDR3 length: 13 amino acids. CDR3: CASSVDFADTQYF. In DNA, the CDR3 is TGTGCCAGCAGCGTAGATTTCGCGGATACGCAGTATTTT.

The chain uses TRBV28 and TRBJ2-7; weak D call: TRBD1 (5 bases). CDR3 length: 17 amino acids. Trimming shortened V by 3 bases and J by 1 base, and 19 bases separated the two germline ends. CDR1 MDHEN and CDR2 SYDVKM come from the germline V gene. The CDR3 nucleotides read TGTGCCAGCAGTTTCCACCCCGCCAAGGGGCTTTCCTACGAGCAGTACTTC. It specifies CASSFHPAKGLSYEQYF.

The chain joins TRBV2 to TRBJ1-5, with D perhaps TRBD1 (5 bases). Germline lookup yields CDR1 SNHLY and CDR2 FYNNEI. The CDR3 extends over 14 amino acids. Deletions cut 6 bases from V and 4 bases from J, with 13 bases between. CDR3 loop: CASRSDGGNQPQHF. CDR3 nucleotides: TGTGCCAGCAGATCGGACGGGGGAAATCAGCCCCAGCATTTT.

The DNA of the CDR3 is TGTGCCAGACGGGACACCGGCTATGGCTACACCTTC. Translated: CARRDTGYGYTF. V and J are TRBV6-1 and TRBJ1-2; perhaps TRBD1 as D (6 bases). The CDR3 is made up of 12 amino acids. Trimming shortened V by 9 bases and J by 4 bases, and 12 bases separated the two germline ends. The germline V gene has CDR1 MNHNS and CDR2 SASEGT.

The V gene is TRBV14, the J gene TRBJ2-3, with D unclear. The CDR3 totals 15 residues. The V gene lost 0 bases and the J gene lost 1 base, with 8 bases spanning the gap. Germline CDR1 and CDR2: SGHDN and FVKESK. Here the CDR3 DNA reads TGTGCCAGCAGCCAAGATAGGCGGCGCACAGATACGCAGTATTTT. This translates into CASSQDRRRTDTQYF.

A note on this clone: Different DNA sequences within this sample yield the same CDR3. The chain employs TRBV28 and TRBJ2-7; the D call may be TRBD1 or TRBD2 (5 bases each). In germline, CDR1 is MDHEN, CDR2 SYDVKM. This CDR3 contains 14 residues. V was shortened by 2 bases and J by 2 bases, with 10 bases between the two germline ends. The CDR3 sequence is CASSLAQGPYEQYF. The CDR3 coding sequence is TGTGCCAGCAGTTTAGCGCAGGGACCCTACGAGCAGTACTTC.

The rearrangement uses TRBV5-1 and TRBJ2-7; D is unresolved. Germline assignment: CDR1 SGHRS and CDR2 YFSETQ. This CDR3 comprises 16 residues. With 0 bases removed from V and 3 bases from J, the gap between germline ends came to 16 bases. The CDR3 loop reads CASSLARRSFSYEQYF. CDR3 DNA sequence: TGCGCCAGCAGCTTGGCCAGGCGAAGTTTCAGCTACGAGCAGTACTTC.

This sequence joins TRBV19 and TRBJ2-2, with 10 positions matching TRBD2. The CDR3 runs 16 residues. The V and J ends lost 3 bases and 6 bases, in that order; junction bases with no gene match: 7. Germline loops: CDR1 LNHDA, CDR2 SQIVND (reference sequence). CDR3 amino acids: CASSMVVLAGAGELFF. DNA for the CDR3: TGTGCCAGTAGTATGGTGGTGCTAGCGGGAGCCGGGGAGCTGTTTTTT.

The chain uses TRBV5-1 and TRBJ2-2; 9 nucleotides match TRBD1. Germline V lookup: CDR1 SGHRS, CDR2 YFSETQ. Unmatched junction bases numbered 6, after V lost 4 bases and J lost 2 bases. The CDR3 extends over 16 amino acids. DNA for the CDR3: TGCGCCAGCAGCCCCCGACAGGGGGTCAACACCGGGGAGCTGTTTTTT. It codes for CASSPRQGVNTGELFF.

The chain combines TRBV7-9 with TRBJ2-1, with D uncertain. Trimming left V 0 bases short and J 8 bases short, with 14 bases between. The CDR3 has 15 amino acids. CDR1 and CDR2 from the germline V gene are SEHNR and FQNEAQ (reference sequence). CDR3 amino acids: CASSLAIGAYDEQFF. The CDR3 DNA follows: TGTGCCAGCAGCTTAGCGATCGGTGCGTACGATGAGCAGTTCTTC. Together with reference TRBV7-9 and TRBJ2-1, the CDR3 gives the full variable domain: DTGVSQNPRHKITKRGQNVTFRCDPISEHNRLYWYRQTLGQGPEFLTYFQNEAQLEKSRLLSDRFSAERPKGSFSTLEIQRTEQGDSAMYLCASSLAIGAYDEQFFGPGTRLTVL.

V gene TRBV7-9 combines with J gene TRBJ2-1; TRBD2 matches at 7 bases. Germline V gene lookup returns CDR1 SEHNR and CDR2 FQNEAQ (reference sequence). The J segment lost 8 bases and the V segment lost 5 bases, leaving 3 bases of the junction unmatched. The CDR3 covers 12 residues. The chain's CDR3 is CASSPGGHEQFF. In DNA form, the CDR3 reads TGTGCCAGCAGCCCGGGGGGACATGAGCAGTTCTTC.

The chain links TRBV28 to TRBJ2-5; maybe TRBD1 (6 bases). V lost 6 bases, J lost 0 bases, and 8 bases lay in between. The length of the CDR3 is 13 residues. The germline V gene has CDR1 MDHEN and CDR2 SYDVKM. CDR3 residues: CASSTGNQETQYF. The CDR3 DNA follows: TGTGCCAGCAGCACAGGGAACCAAGAGACCCAGTACTTC.

The rearrangement uses TRBV28 and TRBJ1-5; D may be TRBD1 (5 bases). V shed 5 bases and J shed 9 bases, with 20 bases lying between them. The CDR3 has 15 residues. Per the germline V gene, CDR1 is MDHEN and CDR2 is SYDVKM. In DNA form, the CDR3 reads TGTGCCAGCAGTCTCGGGACCGGGAGAAGAGGGCCCCAGCATTTT. Protein product: CASSLGTGRRGPQHF. The full variable domain, completed using reference TRBV28 and TRBJ1-5, is DVKVTQSSRYLVKRTGEKVFLECVQDMDHENMFWYRQDPGLGLRLIYFSYDVKMKEKGDIPEGYSVSREKKERFSLILESASTNQTSMYLCASSLGTGRRGPQHFGDGTRLSIL.

The chain carries TRBV30 and TRBJ1-3; D uncertain. Germline V gene lookup returns CDR1 GTSNPN and CDR2 SVGIG (reference sequence). The CDR3 is 13 residues long. V gave up 1 base and J gave up 2 bases, with 6 bases separating them. CDR3 DNA: TGTGCCTGGAGTGCCGGGACTGGAAACACCATATATTTT. Amino acids: CAWSAGTGNTIYF.

V gene TRBV7-9 combines with J gene TRBJ2-3; tentatively, D is TRBD2 (5 bases). The CDR3 length is 15 residues. The germline V gene encodes CDR1 SEHNR and CDR2 FQNEAQ (reference sequence). Trimming stripped 3 bases from V and 1 base from J, with 11 bases between. The CDR3 sequence: CASSFRRVGTDTQYF. The CDR3 region has the DNA TGTGCCAGCAGCTTTAGGCGGGTCGGCACAGATACGCAGTATTTT.

As DNA, the CDR3 is TGCGCCAGCAGAGCAGAAGAGACCCAGTACTTC. Translated, it gives CASRAEETQYF. The V gene is TRBV5-1, the J gene TRBJ2-5, with D unresolved. CDR3 length: 11 residues. The ends were cut back, 5 bases at V and 3 bases at J, with 5 bases in the middle. Germline lookup yields CDR1 SGHRS and CDR2 YFSETQ.

CDR3 nucleotides: TGCAGTGCTATGACAGGCTACGAGCAGTACTTC. Translating gives CSAMTGYEQYF. This chain links TRBV20-1 with TRBJ2-7; weak D call: TRBD1 (6 bases). Deletions cut 4 bases from V and 3 bases from J, with 7 bases between. This CDR3 has 11 residues. Germline assignment: CDR1 DFQATT and CDR2 SNEGSKA (reference sequence).

This rearrangement joins TRBV5-1 to TRBJ1-3; perhaps TRBD1 as D (5 bases). With 3 bases removed from V and 0 bases from J, the gap between germline ends came to 10 bases. The CDR3 sequence is 15 residues long. Germline V lookup: CDR1 SGHRS, CDR2 YFSETQ. The CDR3 DNA follows: TGCGCCAGCAGCTCTGACAGTCACTCTGGAAACACCATATATTTT. Translation gives CASSSDSHSGNTIYF. Looking up the rest from reference TRBV5-1 and TRBJ1-3 gives the full variable domain: KAGVTQTPRYLIKTRGQQVTLSCSPISGHRSVSWYQQTPGQGLQFLFEYFSETQRNKGNFPGRFSGRQFSNSRSEMNVSTLELGDSALYLCASSSDSHSGNTIYFGEGSWLTVV.

The V and J genes are TRBV5-1 and TRBJ2-7; D may be TRBD1 or TRBD2 (5 bases each). Deletions cut 4 bases from V and 3 bases from J, with 14 bases between. Germline loops: CDR1 SGHRS, CDR2 YFSETQ. There are 14 residues in the CDR3. This CDR3 reads CASSLRGVGYEQYF. The CDR3 DNA reads TGCGCCAGCAGCCTCCGAGGGGTTGGCTACGAGCAGTACTTC.

V gene TRBV5-1 combines with J gene TRBJ2-3, with 13 bases matching TRBD2. J lost 6 bases, V lost 3 bases, and 7 bases had no gene match. The germline gives CDR1 SGHRS, CDR2 YFSETQ. The CDR3 extends over 16 amino acids. CDR3 region: CASSSGLAGVYDTQYF. As DNA, the CDR3 is TGCGCCAGCAGCTCCGGACTAGCGGGAGTATACGATACGCAGTATTTT.

The V and J genes are TRBV10-2 and TRBJ1-5; D uncertain. The CDR3 loop spans 13 amino acids. Germline-derived CDR1 and CDR2 are WSHSY and SAAADI. Trimming pared 4 bases from V and 9 bases from J, leaving 13 bases between. CDR3 amino acids: CASSGRTLGPQHF. Here the CDR3 DNA reads TGCGCCAGCAGTGGACGGACCCTTGGGCCCCAGCATTTT.

The chain recombines TRBV15 with TRBJ2-1; 9 bases are a match to TRBD2. V lost 3 bases and J lost 5; bases outside the gene matches: 11. The CDR3 runs 17 residues. The germline CDR1 and CDR2 sequences are LNHNV and YYDKDF (reference sequence). The CDR3 nucleotides read TGTGCCACCAGCAGCGACGACTTGCTAGCGGGGAACAATGAGCAGTTCTTC. The encoded protein is CATSSDDLLAGNNEQFF.